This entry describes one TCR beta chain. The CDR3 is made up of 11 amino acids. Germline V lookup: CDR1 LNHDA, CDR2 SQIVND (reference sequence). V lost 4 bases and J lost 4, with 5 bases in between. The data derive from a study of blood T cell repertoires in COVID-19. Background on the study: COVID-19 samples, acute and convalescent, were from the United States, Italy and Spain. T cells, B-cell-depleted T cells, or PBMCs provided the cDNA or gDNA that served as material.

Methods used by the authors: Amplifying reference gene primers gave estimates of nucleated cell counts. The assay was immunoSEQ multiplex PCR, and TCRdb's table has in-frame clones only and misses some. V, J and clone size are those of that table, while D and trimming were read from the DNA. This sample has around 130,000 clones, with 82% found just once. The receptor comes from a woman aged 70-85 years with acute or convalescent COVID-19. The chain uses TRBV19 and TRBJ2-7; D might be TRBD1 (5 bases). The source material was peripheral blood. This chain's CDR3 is CASSTGYEQYF. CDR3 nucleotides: TGTGCCAGTAGTACAGGGTACGAGCAGTACTTC.